The TCR beta chain described here comes from a study of T cell clones after liver transplantation. This clone occurred once. Libraries were prepared by immunoSEQ multiplex PCR; TCRdb keeps only in-frame clonotypes and omits some of them. The data show over 15,000 clones, approximately 80% seen once. The CDR3 totals 13 residues. CDR1 is MGHRA, CDR2 YSYEKL, per germline. Trimming pared 3 bases from V and 7 bases from J, leaving 7 bases between. The sequence derives from a human patient who received a liver transplant. Some T cells here may be from the graft donor. This chain uses TRBV4-1 with TRBJ1-6; D unclear. The sequences come from CD8+ T cells from blood, collected around 50 months after liver transplant. Written as DNA, the CDR3 is TGCGCCAGCAGCCATGGACTAAATTCACCCCTCCACTTT. Residues: CASSHGLNSPLHF.